This T cell receptor (beta chain) was retrieved from a study of spatial heterogeneity in lung cancer. This clonotype occurred many times. Its cognate antigen is unknown. General study points: Mutation counts in tumors were tracked by counts of expanded intratumoral alpha and beta TCRs.

This CDR3 comprises 15 residues. The V and J ends lost 4 bases and 5 bases, in that order; junction bases with no gene match: 5. From germline, CDR1 is MGHRA and CDR2 YSYEKL. TCRdb re-called the 5' RACE reads through MiXCR, storing one row per CDR3 protein. The table has about 10,000 distinct CDR3 sequences, around 7.3% seen once. Time point given: sample taken at primary tumor resection. The donors, around 72 patients with untreated early-stage non-small cell lung cancer, provided the samples. Extraction of whole RNA from tumor, nontumor lung or frozen PBMC preceded unsorted sequencing. The genes are TRBV4-1 and TRBJ2-2; TRBD1 matches 9 bases. The sequencing here drew on lung tumor tissue, taken at surgery. The source of this sequence is a male donor with early-stage non-small cell lung cancer. The CDR3 loop is CASSPDRGGTGELFF. CDR3 DNA sequence: TGCGCCAGCAGCCCGGACAGGGGAGGGACCGGGGAGCTGTTTTTT.